This T cell receptor (beta chain) was found in a study of regulatory T cells in long-lasting Graves disease. Study information: Antithyroid drug use was under 3 months in newly diagnosed Graves' patients.

To make TCR beta libraries, researchers used iRepertoire HTBI primers and Arm-PCR of CDR3 regions. TCRdb reanalysed the multiplex PCR reads using MiXCR and keeps one entry per CDR3 protein. The sample yields around 360,000 distinct CDR3 sequences, around 16% seen once. General study results and limits: The work looked only at peripheral blood and did not look at thyroid tissue.

V was pared by 0 bases and J by 1 base, with 6 bases of the junction left unmatched. The CDR3 totals 18 residues. In germline, CDR1 is KGHDR, CDR2 SFDVKD. Time point of the sample: newly diagnosed GD, antithyroid drugs for less than 3 months. PBMC RNA was the source of the TCR library. This clonotype has a handful of counts. Its antigen is undetermined. The same specimen was also included in a second study, on T cells in Graves' hyperthyroidism and ophthalmopathy. That paper notes: HTBI primers were used for first-round RT-PCR of the TCR CDR3. Ophthalmopathy was told apart from stable hyperthyroidism by a 13 V-J model.

Here the sequenced sample was peripheral blood mononuclear cells (PBMCs), taken at new diagnosis, from a patient treated with antithyroid drugs. The clonotype originates from a woman in her late teens or twenties with Graves disease. The rearrangement joins TRBV24-1 to TRBJ2-1; 9 positions match TRBD2. CDR3 residues: CATSDLSPGLASYNEQFF. In DNA, the CDR3 is TGTGCCACCAGTGATTTGTCTCCCGGACTAGCGTCCTACAATGAGCAGTTCTTC.